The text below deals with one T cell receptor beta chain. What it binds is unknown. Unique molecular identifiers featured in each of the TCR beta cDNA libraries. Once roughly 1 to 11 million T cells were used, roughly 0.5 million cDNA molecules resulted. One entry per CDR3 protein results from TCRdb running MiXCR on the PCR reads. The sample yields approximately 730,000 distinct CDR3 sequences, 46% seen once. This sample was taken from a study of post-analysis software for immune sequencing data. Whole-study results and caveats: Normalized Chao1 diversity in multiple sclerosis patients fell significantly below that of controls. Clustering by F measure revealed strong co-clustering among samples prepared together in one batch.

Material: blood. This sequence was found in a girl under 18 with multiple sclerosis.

This CDR3 reads CASSRDRGPRTYEQFF. The DNA of the CDR3 is TGTGCCAGCAGCCGGGACAGGGGGCCGAGGACCTACGAGCAGTTCTTC. This rearrangement joins TRBV14 to TRBJ2-1; 12 bases are shared with TRBD1. The germline CDR1 and CDR2 sequences are SGHDN and FVKESK. The CDR3 covers 16 residues. V gave up 4 bases and J gave up 10 bases; unmatched junction bases: 11.